This passage covers 22 T cell receptor beta chains from one sample sequenced in a study of type 1 regulatory T cells. Their specific antigens are unknown. Via MiXCR, TCRdb re-called the reads, giving one row per CDR3 protein. The sample yields over 55,000 distinct CDR3 sequences, about 62% seen once. Sequencing was carried out using cultured T cells, either the whole culture or a sorted T cell fraction (not recorded which). Stated subset: Tr1-enriched cell product generated in vitro against host alloantigens. The origin of the receptors is a human donor in good health.

The V and J genes are TRBV10-3 and TRBJ2-2, with a possible D match to TRBD1 (6 bases). Germline V gives CDR1 ENHRY, CDR2 SYGVKD. This CDR3 region has 15 residues. Trimming removed 2 bases from V and 5 bases from J, with 12 bases in between. The CDR3: CAISEPGVDTGELFF. CDR3 DNA: TGTGCCATCAGTGAGCCAGGGGTCGATACCGGGGAGCTGTTTTTT.

This sequence joins TRBV6-6 and TRBJ2-1; no firm D call. This CDR3 comprises 12 residues. From germline, CDR1 is MNHNY and CDR2 SVGAGI (reference sequence). Trimming took 0 bases from V and 5 from J, leaving 2 bases between them. CDR3 in DNA: TGTGCCAGCAGTTACTCGAACAATGAGCAGTTCTTC. This codes for CASSYSNNEQFF.

The chain has TRBV27 and TRBJ2-5, with D perhaps matching TRBD1 (6 bases). The CDR3 has 14 amino acids. Between the trimmed V and J ends, which lost 4 bases and 4 bases, there was a span of 13 bases. CDR1 is MNHEY and CDR2 is SMNVEV in the germline V gene (reference sequence). The CDR3: CASSYRDGGETQYF. CDR3 nucleotides: TGTGCCAGCAGTTACAGGGATGGAGGAGAGACCCAGTACTTC.

A few counts support this clonotype. The chain is built from TRBV20-1 and TRBJ1-3; D gene uncertain. The germline V and J ends were trimmed by 2 bases and 0 bases, with 11 bases remaining between them. The CDR3 runs 15 residues. In germline, CDR1 is DFQATT, CDR2 SNEGSKA (reference sequence). CDR3 DNA: TGCAGTGCTAGATCAGGCGTCAACTCTGGAAACACCATATATTTT. Residues: CSARSGVNSGNTIYF.

Only a few counts were recorded for this clonotype. V usage is TRBV20-1 and J usage is TRBJ2-1, with D hard to call. V was pared by 6 bases and J by 0 bases, with 15 bases between. Germline V gives CDR1 DFQATT, CDR2 SNEGSKA (reference sequence). The CDR3 runs to 15 residues. CDR3 sequence (DNA): TGCAGTGCCTTATCGGGTAGTAGCTCCTACAATGAGCAGTTCTTC. This codes for CSALSGSSSYNEQFF.

CDR3 nucleotides: TGTGCCAGCAGCCCCTCTGGAGGGGGCAGAGGAAACACCATATATTTT. Translated, it gives CASSPSGGGRGNTIYF. The rearrangement uses TRBV7-9 and TRBJ1-3, with TRBD1 matching over 7 bases. The V and J ends lost 5 bases and 4 bases, in that order; junction bases with no gene match: 11. The length of the CDR3 is 16 residues. CDR1 is SEHNR, CDR2 FQNEAQ, per germline (reference sequence). The whole variable domain, filled in from reference TRBV7-9 and TRBJ1-3, reads DTGVSQNPRHKITKRGQNVTFRCDPISEHNRLYWYRQTLGQGPEFLTYFQNEAQLEKSRLLSDRFSAERPKGSFSTLEIQRTEQGDSAMYLCASSPSGGGRGNTIYFGEGSWLTVV.

This chain uses TRBV18 with TRBJ2-7, with 9 positions matching TRBD1. Germline CDR1 KGHSH, CDR2 LQKENI. The junction had 6 bases not matched to a gene; V was cut back by 3 bases and J by 3 bases. The CDR3 is 15 residues long. The CDR3: CASSPGQGSFYEQYF. The CDR3 DNA sequence: TGTGCCAGCTCACCGGGACAGGGAAGCTTCTACGAGCAGTACTTC. The full variable domain, in which reference TRBV18 and TRBJ2-7 provide the parts outside the CDR3, is NAGVMQNPRHLVRRRGQEARLRCSPMKGHSHVYWYRQLPEEGLKFMVYLQKENIIDESGMPKERFSAEFPKEGPSILRIQQVVRGDSAAYFCASSPGQGSFYEQYFGPGTRLTVT.

This clonotype was counted once. This chain links TRBV7-2 with TRBJ2-5; D unresolved. Germline V CDR1 and CDR2: SGHTA, FQGNSA. The CDR3 totals 12 residues. With 3 bases removed from V and 5 bases from J, the gap between germline ends came to 7 bases. The CDR3 nucleotides read TGTGCCAGCAGCTTGAAGTGGGAGACCCAGTACTTC. It codes for CASSLKWETQYF.

This sequence joins TRBV20-1 and TRBJ2-7; the match to TRBD1 covers 9 bases. Germline V gene sequence: CDR1 DFQATT, CDR2 SNEGSKA (reference sequence). CDR3 length equals 13 residues. V lost 6 bases and J lost 5; bases outside the gene matches: 8. The chain's CDR3 is CSARDRVGNEQYF. The CDR3 DNA is TGCAGTGCGCGGGACAGGGTAGGAAACGAGCAGTACTTC.

This clonotype was counted between two and nine times. This chain uses TRBV7-2 with TRBJ2-7; TRBD1 is a possible D gene (6 bases). The CDR3 is made up of 17 amino acids. Deletions cut 6 bases from V and 3 bases from J, with 24 bases between. Germline V gene data show CDR1 as SGHTA and CDR2 as FQGNSA. The CDR3: CASRPGFGTGNFYEQYF. DNA of the CDR3: TGTGCCAGCAGGCCCGGATTCGGAACAGGGAACTTCTACGAGCAGTACTTC. Combining the CDR3 with reference TRBV7-2 and TRBJ2-7 gives the whole variable domain GAGVSQSPSNKVTEKGKDVELRCDPISGHTALYWYRQSLGQGLEFLIYFQGNSAPDKSGLPSDRFSAERTGGSVSTLTIQRTQQEDSAVYLCASRPGFGTGNFYEQYFGPGTRLTVT.

The V call is TRBV5-1, the J call TRBJ2-7; 12 bases align to TRBD2. V trimming: 3 bases; J trimming: 5 bases; junction bases outside the gene matches: 6. This CDR3 has 15 residues. The germline V gene encodes CDR1 SGHRS and CDR2 YFSETQ. CDR3 DNA sequence: TGCGCCAGCAGCTGGGGGACTAGCGGGTCCGACGAGCAGTACTTC. The encoded protein is CASSWGTSGSDEQYF.

V usage is TRBV7-2 and J usage is TRBJ2-7, with a weak D call TRBD2 (7 bases). Germline CDR1 reads SGHTA; CDR2 reads FQGNSA. This CDR3 is 12 amino acids long. CDR3 region: CASGGNSYEQYF. CDR3 coding DNA: TGTGCTTCGGGGGGCAACTCCTACGAGCAGTACTTC.

The J gene is TRBJ2-2, the V gene TRBV5-4; D call uncertain. This CDR3 spans 14 amino acids. CDR1 and CDR2 from the germline V gene are SGHNT and YYREEE (reference sequence). V dropped 1 base and J dropped 2 bases, with 6 bases sitting between them. CDR3 region: CASSLMFNTGELFF. CDR3 DNA sequence: TGTGCCAGCAGCTTGATGTTTAACACCGGGGAGCTGTTTTTT. Variable domain in full (rest from reference TRBV5-4 and TRBJ2-2): ETGVTQSPTHLIKTRGQQVTLRCSSQSGHNTVSWYQQALGQGPQFIFQYYREEENGRGNFPPRFSGLQFPNYSSELNVNALELDDSALYLCASSLMFNTGELFFGEGSRLTVL.

V is TRBV6-4 and J is TRBJ2-1; D is tentatively TRBD1 or TRBD2 (5 bases each). V was pared by 0 bases and J by 8 bases, with 17 bases between. Germline V gene lookup returns CDR1 MRHNA and CDR2 SNTAGT. There are 16 residues in the CDR3. This chain's CDR3 is CASSDSGWGSGDEQFF. The CDR3 region has the DNA TGTGCCAGCAGTGACTCAGGGTGGGGGTCTGGGGATGAGCAGTTCTTC.

V usage is TRBV5-1 and J usage is TRBJ1-5; D perhaps matches TRBD1 (5 bases). Looked up from germline, CDR1 is SGHRS and CDR2 is YFSETQ. This CDR3 region has 14 residues. Trimming pared 4 bases from V and 7 bases from J, leaving 15 bases between. CDR3 DNA: TGCGCCAGCAGCACTCAGGGAGGTGAGCAGCCCCAGCATTTT. Protein: CASSTQGGEQPQHF. The full variable domain, in which reference TRBV5-1 and TRBJ1-5 provide the parts outside the CDR3, is KAGVTQTPRYLIKTRGQQVTLSCSPISGHRSVSWYQQTPGQGLQFLFEYFSETQRNKGNFPGRFSGRQFSNSRSEMNVSTLELGDSALYLCASSTQGGEQPQHFGDGTRLSIL.

The rearrangement uses TRBV12-3 or TRBV12-4 and TRBJ2-5, with TRBD1 matching 8 bases. The CDR3 totals 14 residues. With 6 bases clipped from V and 4 bases from J, the junction kept 7 bases outside the gene matches. The CDR3 bases are TGTGCCAGCAGCTGGACAGGGCTGAGAGAGACCCAGTACTTC. This gives the protein CASSWTGLRETQYF.

V is TRBV5-4 and J is TRBJ2-2; 7 nucleotides align to TRBD1. CDR1 is SGHNT and CDR2 is YYREEE in the germline V gene (reference sequence). The CDR3 has 16 residues. The V segment lost 1 base and the J segment 2 bases; nucleotides outside the gene matches: 5. The CDR3 reads CASSLSTGANTGELFF. The CDR3 nucleotides are TGTGCCAGCAGCTTGTCTACAGGGGCAAACACCGGGGAGCTGTTTTTT.

The chain is built from TRBV29-1 and TRBJ2-7; 8 bases are shared with TRBD1. The CDR3 is made up of 10 amino acids. V lost 5 bases, J lost 7 bases, and 1 base stayed unmatched. Germline CDR1 SQVTM, CDR2 ANQGSEA. The CDR3 is CSVRTGEQYF. The CDR3 coding sequence is TGCAGCGTTCGGACAGGGGAGCAGTACTTC.

The rearrangement links TRBV4-3 to TRBJ1-2; possible D gene TRBD1, 5 bases. The ends were cut back, 3 bases at V and 4 bases at J, with 12 bases in the middle. The CDR3 loop spans 14 amino acids. Germline V gene sequence: CDR1 LGHNA, CDR2 YSLEER. DNA for the CDR3: TGCGCCAGCAGCCAGGATGGGGGGGGCTATGGCTACACCTTC. Encoded protein: CASSQDGGGYGYTF.

This rearrangement joins TRBV27 to TRBJ1-1; 9 bases are a match to TRBD1. The CDR3 has 14 residues. V trimming: 9 bases; J trimming: 0 bases; junction bases outside the gene matches: 5. From germline, CDR1 is MNHEY and CDR2 SMNVEV (reference sequence). The CDR3 sequence is CARQGAGVNTEAFF. In DNA, the CDR3 is TGTGCCAGACAGGGGGCCGGTGTGAACACTGAAGCTTTCTTT.

The chain uses TRBV5-4 and TRBJ2-3; D is unresolved. Trimming left V 4 bases short and J 4 bases short, with 10 bases between. This CDR3 has 13 residues. Germline values: CDR1 SGHNT, CDR2 YYREEE (reference sequence). CDR3 coding DNA: TGTGCCAGCAGCACAACTGGGGCAGATACGCAGTATTTT. Amino acid sequence: CASSTTGADTQYF.

The V gene is TRBV25-1, the J gene TRBJ1-2, with D possibly matching TRBD1 (5 bases). Germline CDR1 and CDR2: MGHDK and SYGVNS. This CDR3 region has 13 residues. Deletions cut 4 bases from V and 1 base from J, with 7 bases between. The CDR3 DNA sequence: TGTGCCAGCAGTGGAGACAGTAACTATGGCTACACCTTC. Translating it yields CASSGDSNYGYTF.